The clone carrying this TCR beta chain was detected ten times or more. Its antigen is as yet unknown. These data belong to a study of T cell repertoires in cytomegalovirus infection. Study-wide background: An indication of both CMV infection and matching HLA type came from public TCR beta signatures. Notes on the study in general: There were carriers of CMV plus the relevant HLA, and cumulative public TCR beta family frequency identified them. Dominant in the ex vivo response were TCR beta clonotypes restricted by HLA-C and specific for CMV.

TCRdb reprocessed the reads via MiXCR and lists one record per CDR3 protein. The repertoire consists of roughly 300,000 distinct CDR3 sequences, with 8% to 10% occurring once and the leading ten covering over 3.5%. The CDR3 is 14 amino acids. Germline-derived CDR1 and CDR2 are SNHLY and FYNNEI. The ends lost 7 bases at V and 6 bases at J; junction bases unmatched: 7. This receptor was taken from a human donor in good health (CMV status not recorded). Some clones in this sample may be carry-over from other donors' samples. The genes are TRBV2 and TRBJ2-1; 9 positions match TRBD2. The sequenced sample consisted of PBMCs. This chain's CDR3 is CASKGGGARNEQFF. The CDR3 DNA reads TGTGCCAGCAAGGGCGGGGGGGCCCGCAATGAGCAGTTCTTC.